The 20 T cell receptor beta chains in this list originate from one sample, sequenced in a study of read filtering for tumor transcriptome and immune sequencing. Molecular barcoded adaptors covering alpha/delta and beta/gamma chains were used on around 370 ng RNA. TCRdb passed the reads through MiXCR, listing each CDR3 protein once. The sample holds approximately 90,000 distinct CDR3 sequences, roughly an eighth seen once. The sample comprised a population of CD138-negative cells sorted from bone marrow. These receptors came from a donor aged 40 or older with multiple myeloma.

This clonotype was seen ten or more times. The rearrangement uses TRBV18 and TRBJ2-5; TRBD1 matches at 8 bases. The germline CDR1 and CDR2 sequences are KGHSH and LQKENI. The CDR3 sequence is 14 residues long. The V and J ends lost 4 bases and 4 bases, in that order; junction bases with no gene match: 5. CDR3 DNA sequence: TGTGCCAGCTCACAGAGACAGGGGACAGAGACCCAGTACTTC. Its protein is CASSQRQGTETQYF.

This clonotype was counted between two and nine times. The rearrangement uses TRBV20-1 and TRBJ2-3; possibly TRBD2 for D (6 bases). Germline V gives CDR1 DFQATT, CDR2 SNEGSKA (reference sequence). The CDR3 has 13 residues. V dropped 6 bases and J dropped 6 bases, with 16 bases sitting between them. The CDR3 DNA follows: TGCAGTGCCCCCGGGGGATCGGGTGATACGCAGTATTTT. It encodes CSAPGGSGDTQYF.

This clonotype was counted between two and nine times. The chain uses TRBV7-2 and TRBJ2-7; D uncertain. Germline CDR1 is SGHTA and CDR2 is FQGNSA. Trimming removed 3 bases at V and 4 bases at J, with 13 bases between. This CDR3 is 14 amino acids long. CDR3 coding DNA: TGTGCCAGCAGCTTCCGACCGTTATCTTACGAGCAGTACTTC. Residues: CASSFRPLSYEQYF.

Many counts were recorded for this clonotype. The CDR3 is CSALTGGGNQPQHF. The CDR3 nucleotides are TGCAGTGCTTTGACAGGGGGCGGCAATCAGCCCCAGCATTTT. The chain carries TRBV20-1 and TRBJ1-5; 10 nucleotides agree with TRBD1. V lost 5 bases and J lost 2; bases outside the gene matches: 3. The germline gives CDR1 DFQATT, CDR2 SNEGSKA (reference sequence). CDR3 length: 14 amino acids.

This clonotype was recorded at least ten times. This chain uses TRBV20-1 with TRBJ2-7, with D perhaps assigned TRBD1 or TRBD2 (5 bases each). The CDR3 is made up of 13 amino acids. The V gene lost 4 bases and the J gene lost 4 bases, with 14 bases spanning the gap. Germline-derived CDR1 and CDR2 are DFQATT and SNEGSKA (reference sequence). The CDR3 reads CSANRDGGYEQYF. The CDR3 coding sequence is TGCAGTGCTAACCGGGACGGAGGTTACGAGCAGTACTTC.

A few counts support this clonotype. The CDR3 sequence: CASNYRISGANVLTF. DNA for the CDR3: TGCGCCAGCAACTACAGGATTTCTGGGGCCAACGTCCTGACTTTC. The chain employs TRBV5-1 and TRBJ2-6, with D tentatively TRBD1 (5 bases). The germline V gene encodes CDR1 SGHRS and CDR2 YFSETQ. The CDR3 loop spans 15 amino acids. The V and J ends lost 6 bases and 1 base respectively, with 11 bases between them.

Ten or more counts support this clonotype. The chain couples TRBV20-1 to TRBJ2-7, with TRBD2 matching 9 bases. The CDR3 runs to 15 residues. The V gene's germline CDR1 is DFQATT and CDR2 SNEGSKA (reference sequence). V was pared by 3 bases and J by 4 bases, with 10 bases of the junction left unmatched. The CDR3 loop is CSASGREGHGYEQYF. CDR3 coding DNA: TGCAGTGCTAGTGGGCGGGAGGGCCACGGGTACGAGCAGTACTTC.

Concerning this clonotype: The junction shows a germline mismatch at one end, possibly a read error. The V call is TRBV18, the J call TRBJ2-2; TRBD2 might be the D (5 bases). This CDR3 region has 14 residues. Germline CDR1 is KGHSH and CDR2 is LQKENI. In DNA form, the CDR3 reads TGTGCCAGCTCGCCACGGGAGAACACCGGGGAGCTGTTTTTT. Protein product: CASSPRENTGELFF.

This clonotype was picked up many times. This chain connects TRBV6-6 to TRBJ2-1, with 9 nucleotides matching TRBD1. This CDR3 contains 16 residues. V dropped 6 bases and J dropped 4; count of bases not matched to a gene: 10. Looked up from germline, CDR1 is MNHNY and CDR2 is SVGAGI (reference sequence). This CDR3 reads CASSDRGASGYNEQFF. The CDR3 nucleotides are TGTGCCAGCAGCGACAGGGGGGCTAGTGGTTACAATGAGCAGTTCTTC.

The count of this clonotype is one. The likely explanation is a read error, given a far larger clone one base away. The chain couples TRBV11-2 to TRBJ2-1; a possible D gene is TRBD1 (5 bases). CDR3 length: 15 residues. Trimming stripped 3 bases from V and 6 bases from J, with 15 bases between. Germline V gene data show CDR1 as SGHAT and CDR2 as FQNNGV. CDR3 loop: CASSLQAQGCNEQFF. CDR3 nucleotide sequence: TGTGCCAGCAGCTTGCAGGCGCAGGGATGCAATGAGCAGTTCTTC.

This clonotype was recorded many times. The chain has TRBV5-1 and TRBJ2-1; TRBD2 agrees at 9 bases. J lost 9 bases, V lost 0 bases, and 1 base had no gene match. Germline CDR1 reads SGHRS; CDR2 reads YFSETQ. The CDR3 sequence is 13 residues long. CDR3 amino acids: CASSLEAGGEQFF. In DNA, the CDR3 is TGCGCCAGCAGCTTGGAAGCGGGGGGTGAGCAGTTCTTC.

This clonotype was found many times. CDR3 protein: CASSPGLRPGELFF. CDR3 nucleotide sequence: TGTGCCAGCAGCCCGGGACTGCGGCCCGGGGAGCTGTTTTTT. The chain joins TRBV7-9 to TRBJ2-2; a possible D gene is TRBD2 (6 bases). V lost 5 bases, J lost 6 bases, and 13 bases lay in between. Germline V CDR1 and CDR2: SEHNR, FQNEAQ (reference sequence). There are 14 residues in the CDR3.

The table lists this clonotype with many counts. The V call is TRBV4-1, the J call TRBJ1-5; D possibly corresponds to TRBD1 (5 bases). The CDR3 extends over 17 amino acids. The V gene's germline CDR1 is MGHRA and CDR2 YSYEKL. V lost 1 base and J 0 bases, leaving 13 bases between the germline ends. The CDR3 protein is CASSQGGGGGSNQPQHF. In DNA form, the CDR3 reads TGCGCCAGCAGCCAAGGCGGGGGGGGAGGTAGCAATCAGCCCCAGCATTTT.

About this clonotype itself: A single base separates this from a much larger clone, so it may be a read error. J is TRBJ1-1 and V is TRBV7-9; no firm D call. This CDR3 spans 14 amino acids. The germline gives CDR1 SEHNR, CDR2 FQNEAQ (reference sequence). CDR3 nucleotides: TGTGCCAGCAGCCCCGAACCTAGGGATTCACCCCCCCACTTT. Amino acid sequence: CASSPEPRDSPPHF.

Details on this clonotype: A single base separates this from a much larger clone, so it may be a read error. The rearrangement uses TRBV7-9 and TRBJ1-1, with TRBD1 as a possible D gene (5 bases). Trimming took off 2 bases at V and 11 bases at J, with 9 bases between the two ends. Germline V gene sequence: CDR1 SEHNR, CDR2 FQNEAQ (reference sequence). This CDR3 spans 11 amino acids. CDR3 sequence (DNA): TGTGCCAGCAGCTTACAGGGTGTGGCTTTCTTT. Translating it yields CASSLQGVAFF.

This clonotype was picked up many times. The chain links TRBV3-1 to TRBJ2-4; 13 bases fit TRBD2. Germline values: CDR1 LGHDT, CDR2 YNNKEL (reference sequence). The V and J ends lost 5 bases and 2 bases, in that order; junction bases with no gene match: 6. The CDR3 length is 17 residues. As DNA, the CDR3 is TGTGCCAGCAGCGCAACTAGCGGGAGGGCCTCCAAAAACATTCAGTACTTC. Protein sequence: CASSATSGRASKNIQYF.

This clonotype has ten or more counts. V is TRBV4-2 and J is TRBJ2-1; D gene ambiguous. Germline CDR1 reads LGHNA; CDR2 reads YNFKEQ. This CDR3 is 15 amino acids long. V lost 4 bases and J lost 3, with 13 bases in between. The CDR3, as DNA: TGTGCCAGCAGCCCCCCGCGGCCGTACTACAATGAGCAGTTCTTC. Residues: CASSPPRPYYNEQFF.

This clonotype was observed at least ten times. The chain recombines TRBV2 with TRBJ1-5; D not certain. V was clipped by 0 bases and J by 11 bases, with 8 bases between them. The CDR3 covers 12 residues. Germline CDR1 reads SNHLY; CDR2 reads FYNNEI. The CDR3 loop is CASSEARQSQHF. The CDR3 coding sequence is TGTGCCAGCAGTGAAGCGCGCCAGTCCCAGCATTTT. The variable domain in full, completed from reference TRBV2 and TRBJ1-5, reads EPEVTQTPSHQVTQMGQEVILRCVPISNHLYFYWYRQILGQKVEFLVSFYNNEISEKSEIFDDQFSVERPDGSNFTLKIRSTKLEDSAMYFCASSEARQSQHFGDGTRLSIL.

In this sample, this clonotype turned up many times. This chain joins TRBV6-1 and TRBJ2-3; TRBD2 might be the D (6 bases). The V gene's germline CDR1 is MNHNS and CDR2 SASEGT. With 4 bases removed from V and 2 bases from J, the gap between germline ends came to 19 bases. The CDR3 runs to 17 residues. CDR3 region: CASSVRLGGDLTDTQYF. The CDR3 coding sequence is TGTGCCAGCAGTGTAAGACTAGGAGGGGACCTCACAGATACGCAGTATTTT.

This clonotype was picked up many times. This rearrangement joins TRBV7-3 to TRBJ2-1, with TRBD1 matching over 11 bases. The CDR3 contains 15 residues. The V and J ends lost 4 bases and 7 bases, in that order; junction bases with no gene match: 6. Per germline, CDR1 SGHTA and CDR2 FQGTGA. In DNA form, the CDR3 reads TGTGCCAGCAGCTCCCCCGGGACAGGGGGAAATGAGCAGTTCTTC. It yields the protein CASSSPGTGGNEQFF.